A single sample is the source of the 27 T cell receptor beta chains below, sequenced in a study of control samples from healthy donors and cancer patients (dated by TCRdb to 2019 to 2021). Libraries were made using the immunoSEQ multiplex PCR assay. This immuneACCESS table, as held by TCRdb, lists in-frame sequences with V and J called but not all clones. Of the missing ones, under half trace to an unresolved V gene in checked studies; the others have no known cause. Within this sample are over 150,000 clones, with around 89% of them counted one time only. Roughly 1.5% of the sample is in the top ten clones. What was sequenced was blood. Receptor source: a woman aged 50 to 65 in good health.

The V gene is TRBV24-1, the J gene TRBJ2-3, with a weak D call TRBD2 (6 bases). This CDR3 has 16 residues. Trimming took 0 bases from V and 4 from J, leaving 13 bases between them. Germline V lookup: CDR1 KGHDR, CDR2 SFDVKD. The CDR3 bases are TGTGCCACCAGTGATTTGACGGCGGGGCGGGCAGATACGCAGTATTTT. Translated, it gives CATSDLTAGRADTQYF.

The chain links TRBV19 to TRBJ1-1; D not resolved. The length of the CDR3 is 13 residues. Trimming removed 7 bases at V and 1 base at J, with 10 bases between. From germline, CDR1 is LNHDA and CDR2 SQIVND (reference sequence). The CDR3 protein is CASTEDWNTEAFF. The CDR3 nucleotides read TGTGCCAGTACGGAGGATTGGAACACTGAAGCTTTCTTT.

The V call is TRBV12-5, the J call TRBJ1-1; no clear D. Germline V CDR1 and CDR2: LGHNT, FRNRAP. The CDR3 runs to 14 residues. V lost 5 bases and J 1 base, leaving 11 bases between the germline ends. The CDR3 here is CASGNRVENTEAFF. CDR3 bases: TGTGCTAGTGGTAACCGGGTGGAGAACACTGAAGCTTTCTTT.

This clone was seen once. The rearrangement joins TRBV27 to TRBJ2-6; D unresolved. This CDR3 is built from 14 residues. Germline loops: CDR1 MNHEY, CDR2 SMNVEV (reference sequence). Trimming pared 3 bases from V and 0 bases from J, leaving 3 bases between. The CDR3 coding sequence is TGTGCCAGCAGTTTCAGCTCTGGGGCCAACGTCCTGACTTTC. Protein: CASSFSSGANVLTF.

The chain links TRBV3-1 (or the pseudogene TRBV3-2) to TRBJ1-6, with D unresolved. Deletions cut 5 bases from V and 4 bases from J, with 6 bases between. CDR3 length equals 13 residues. CDR1 and CDR2 from the germline V gene are LGHDT and YNNKEL (reference sequence). DNA for the CDR3: TGTGCCAGCAGCGCTAGGTATAATTCACCCCTCCACTTT. Protein: CASSARYNSPLHF.

V is TRBV28 and J is TRBJ2-1, with 9 positions matching TRBD2. CDR1 MDHEN and CDR2 SYDVKM come from the germline V gene. The CDR3 totals 13 residues. Trimming removed 6 bases from V and 7 bases from J; junction bases left unmatched: 4. Written as DNA, the CDR3 is TGTGCCAGCAGCTGGACTAGCGTTAATGAGCAGTTCTTC. Protein product: CASSWTSVNEQFF.

The chain links TRBV19 to TRBJ1-5; 10 bases are a match to TRBD1. The CDR3 is 14 amino acids. V trimming: 6 bases; J trimming: 2 bases; junction bases outside the gene matches: 1. CDR1 is LNHDA and CDR2 is SQIVND in the germline V gene (reference sequence). CDR3: CASSGTGGNQPQHF. For the CDR3, the DNA is TGTGCCAGTAGCGGGACAGGGGGCAATCAGCCCCAGCATTTT. The variable domain in full, with the rest retrieved from reference TRBV19 and TRBJ1-5, is DGGITQSPKYLFRKEGQNVTLSCEQNLNHDAMYWYRQDPGQGLRLIYYSQIVNDFQKGDIAEGYSVSREKKESFPLTVTSAQKNPTAFYLCASSGTGGNQPQHFGDGTRLSIL.

The J gene is TRBJ2-3, the V gene TRBV4-3; D may be TRBD2 (6 bases). The CDR3 has 18 residues. Germline values: CDR1 LGHNA, CDR2 YSLEER. With 0 bases removed from V and 4 bases from J, the gap between germline ends came to 20 bases. The CDR3 loop reads CASSQDARRGESADTQYF. CDR3 DNA: TGCGCCAGCAGCCAAGACGCGCGGCGCGGGGAATCGGCAGATACGCAGTATTTT.

The chain uses TRBV19 and TRBJ1-2, with D maybe TRBD1 (5 bases). The germline gives CDR1 LNHDA, CDR2 SQIVND (reference sequence). The CDR3 length is 14 residues. V lost 2 bases and J lost 3, with 10 bases in between. The CDR3 loop is CASSIRGEDYGYTF. The CDR3 DNA reads as TGTGCCAGTAGTATACGAGGGGAGGACTATGGCTACACCTTC.

V and J are TRBV19 and TRBJ1-1; D might be TRBD1 (5 bases). Per the germline V gene, CDR1 is LNHDA and CDR2 is SQIVND (reference sequence). The V and J ends lost 3 bases and 11 bases respectively, with 16 bases between them. CDR3 length equals 13 residues. The CDR3 DNA sequence: TGTGCCAGTAGTATCTCACGGGGGATCCGGGCTTTCTTT. It is translated as CASSISRGIRAFF.

This clone has just one count. The chain carries TRBV6-2 or TRBV6-3 and TRBJ2-1; 7 positions match TRBD1. Per the germline V gene, CDR1 is MNHEY and CDR2 is SVGEGT. Trimming took 6 bases from V and 6 from J; bases not matched to a gene: 5. The CDR3 runs to 13 residues. The CDR3: CASSTQGSNEQFF. CDR3 coding DNA: TGTGCCAGCAGCACACAGGGGAGCAATGAGCAGTTCTTC.

This rearrangement joins TRBV7-6 to TRBJ1-6, with 9 bases matching TRBD1. The CDR3 consists of 15 residues. The germline V gene has CDR1 SGHVS and CDR2 FNYEAQ. V was clipped by 4 bases and J by 8 bases; unmatched bases: 6. CDR3 in amino acids: CASSSDGTGHSPLHF. DNA for the CDR3: TGTGCCAGCAGCTCCGACGGGACAGGGCATTCACCCCTCCACTTT.

V gene TRBV27 combines with J gene TRBJ2-5, with D possibly TRBD2 on 6 matching bases. Looked up from germline, CDR1 is MNHEY and CDR2 is SMNVEV (reference sequence). V was clipped by 6 bases and J by 7 bases, with 12 bases between them. This CDR3 spans 12 amino acids. The CDR3 here is CASSSAGGTQYF. The CDR3 coding sequence is TGTGCCAGCAGCTCCGCCGGGGGGACCCAGTACTTC.

J is TRBJ1-5 and V is TRBV4-3; 11 nucleotides line up with TRBD1. Trimming removed 1 base from V and 6 bases from J; junction bases left unmatched: 11. Germline V gene lookup returns CDR1 LGHNA and CDR2 YSLEER. The CDR3 extends over 18 amino acids. DNA of the CDR3: TGCGCCAGCAGCCAAGTCGTTTGGACAGGGGGCCGCGGTCAGCCCCAGCATTTT. Its translation is CASSQVVWTGGRGQPQHF.

V gene TRBV6-5 combines with J gene TRBJ1-3; D might be TRBD1 (6 bases). Germline V gives CDR1 MNHEY, CDR2 SVGAGI. V was shortened by 6 bases and J by 2 bases, with 11 bases between the two germline ends. CDR3 size: 14 residues. The CDR3 loop is CASSRPGAGNTIYF. The CDR3 DNA reads TGTGCCAGCAGCCGACCAGGGGCTGGAAACACCATATATTTT.

This chain connects TRBV7-9 to TRBJ1-6; D is undetermined. Trimming left V 3 bases short and J 9 bases short, with 6 bases between. The germline gives CDR1 SEHNR, CDR2 FQNEAQ (reference sequence). CDR3 length: 12 amino acids. The CDR3 sequence is CASSFVLSPLHF. CDR3 sequence (DNA): TGTGCCAGCAGCTTTGTCCTTTCACCCCTCCACTTT.

This sequence joins TRBV7-8 and TRBJ1-1, with TRBD1 identical over 10 bases. This CDR3 contains 18 residues. The germline V gene encodes CDR1 SGHVS and CDR2 FQNEAQ. V trimming: 2 bases; J trimming: 5 bases; junction bases outside the gene matches: 14. The CDR3 nucleotides are TGTGCCAGCAGCTTATTACGGGGGAAGACAGGGGGCAAGACTGAAGCTTTCTTT. Translation: CASSLLRGKTGGKTEAFF.

The genes are TRBV19 and TRBJ1-5; no reliable D call. CDR3 length: 13 amino acids. CDR1 LNHDA and CDR2 SQIVND come from the germline V gene (reference sequence). V was clipped by 5 bases and J by 6 bases, with 11 bases between them. The CDR3 nucleotides read TGTGCCAGTAGTTTTGGGCCGCGTCAGCCCCAGCATTTT. Amino acids: CASSFGPRQPQHF.

V and J are TRBV12-3 or TRBV12-4 and TRBJ1-5; D is undetermined. CDR3 size: 13 residues. With 8 bases removed from V and 5 bases from J, the gap between germline ends came to 13 bases. CDR3 region: CASQWGEDQPQHF. The CDR3 bases are TGTGCCAGCCAGTGGGGAGAGGATCAGCCCCAGCATTTT.

This chain links TRBV29-1 with TRBJ1-1; D uncertain. Per the germline V gene, CDR1 is SQVTM and CDR2 is ANQGSEA. The length of the CDR3 is 13 residues. Trimming took 4 bases from V and 5 from J, leaving 14 bases between them. The CDR3 nucleotides read TGCAGCGTTGTGCTCGGGAGGAGGACTGAAGCTTTCTTT. Protein: CSVVLGRRTEAFF.

The V and J genes are TRBV6-5 and TRBJ1-2; D is possibly TRBD1 (6 bases). Trimming took 11 bases from V and 7 from J, leaving 11 bases between them. The CDR3 is made up of 10 amino acids. CDR1 MNHEY and CDR2 SVGAGI come from the germline V gene. The CDR3 loop is CAGRGAGYTF. CDR3 DNA: TGTGCCGGCCGGGGGGCTGGCTACACCTTC.

The V call is TRBV12-1, the J call TRBJ2-5; the table's D call TRBD2 went unverified against the DNA. TRBV12-1 is tagged as a pseudogene. The CDR3 length is 15 residues. The CDR3 coding sequence is TGTGCCAGCAGCCGGTGCGGGGGGCTCCAAGAGACCCAGTACTTC. Its translation: CASSRCGGLQETQYF.

The V gene is TRBV15, the J gene TRBJ2-6; D may correspond to TRBD1 or TRBD2 (7 bases each). The CDR3 is made up of 16 amino acids. From germline, CDR1 is LNHNV and CDR2 YYDKDF (reference sequence). The ends were cut back, 5 bases at V and 3 bases at J, with 14 bases in the middle. CDR3 region: CATSSGGVDGANVLTF. DNA of the CDR3: TGTGCCACCAGCTCAGGGGGGGTAGATGGGGCCAACGTCCTGACTTTC.

V and J are TRBV24-1 and TRBJ2-5; TRBD1 is a possible D gene (6 bases). This CDR3 is 15 amino acids long. Germline CDR1 and CDR2: KGHDR and SFDVKD. V lost 1 base and J lost 1, with 9 bases in between. The DNA for the CDR3 is TGTGCCACCAGTGATTTTCTAGGGGGCCAAGAGACCCAGTACTTC. Translating it yields CATSDFLGGQETQYF.

The V and J genes are TRBV30 and TRBJ1-2; D may be TRBD1 (6 bases). The CDR3 has 19 amino acids. Germline-derived CDR1 and CDR2 are GTSNPN and SVGIG (reference sequence). V lost 2 bases, J lost 0 bases, and 25 bases lay in between. CDR3 bases: TGTGCCTGGAGTAAGCTGGCCCTTAAAACCGGGACATCTAACTATGGCTACACCTTC. Its translation is CAWSKLALKTGTSNYGYTF.

The table lists this clone with a count of one. The J gene is TRBJ2-1, the V gene TRBV7-3, with 7 nucleotides matching TRBD2. The CDR3 runs 14 residues. The germline CDR1 and CDR2 sequences are SGHTA and FQGTGA. Unmatched junction bases numbered 7, after V lost 4 bases and J lost 7 bases. The CDR3 loop is CASSSHSSGNEQFF. The DNA for the CDR3 is TGTGCCAGCAGCTCCCACTCTAGCGGAAATGAGCAGTTCTTC.

The chain carries TRBV11-2 and TRBJ2-7, with D maybe TRBD1 (5 bases). Germline assignment: CDR1 SGHAT and CDR2 FQNNGV. The CDR3 has 16 residues. Trimming stripped 0 bases from V and 5 bases from J, with 17 bases between. The CDR3 DNA sequence: TGTGCCAGCAGCTTAGATCTGATGGGCAGGGTCGACGAGCAGTACTTC. It translates to CASSLDLMGRVDEQYF. Variable domain in full (rest from reference TRBV11-2 and TRBJ2-7): EAGVAQSPRYKIIEKRQSVAFWCNPISGHATLYWYQQILGQGPKLLIQFQNNGVVDDSQLPKDRFSAERLKGVDSTLKIQPAKLEDSAVYLCASSLDLMGRVDEQYFGPGTRLTVT.